These 2 T cell receptor beta chains came from one sample sequenced in a study of OX40 agonist ivuxolimab in advanced cancers. Assay used: immunoSEQ multiplex PCR; TCRdb lists only in-frame clones, some missing. The table records some 74,000 clones, over 75% of them present only once. The sample consisted of CD4+ or CD8+ T cells sorted from blood, taken in a trial of the OX40 agonist ivuxolimab. The receptors here all came from an adult with an advanced solid tumor such as melanoma, head and neck, liver or kidney cancer.

This chain uses TRBV6-1 with TRBJ2-1, with 9 bases that match TRBD1. The CDR3 has 14 residues. Germline V gives CDR1 MNHNS, CDR2 SASEGT. V was clipped by 6 bases and J by 13 bases; unmatched bases: 13. This chain's CDR3 is CASRETGGVPTQFF. In DNA form, the CDR3 reads TGTGCCAGCAGGGAGACAGGGGGTGTTCCAACCCAGTTCTTC.

The table lists this clone with a few counts. V gene TRBV30 combines with J gene TRBJ1-1, with D maybe TRBD1 (5 bases). This CDR3 spans 13 amino acids. Looked up from germline, CDR1 is GTSNPN and CDR2 is SVGIG (reference sequence). V lost 5 bases to trimming and J lost 5 bases, with 15 bases between them. In nucleotides, the CDR3 is TGTGCCTGGGGCCCCCCGGGGCGGACTGAAGCTTTCTTT. This translates into CAWGPPGRTEAFF.